This T cell receptor (beta chain) originates from a study of response to subunit inactivated influenza vaccine. Study results and limitations: It was the authors' suggestion that each seasonal influenza vaccination recruits few new T cells.

Between the trimmed V and J ends, which lost 2 bases and 7 bases, there was a span of 15 bases. This CDR3 spans 15 amino acids. TCRdb processed the RT-PCR reads anew with MiXCR; each CDR3 protein has one entry. The table has roughly 500,000 distinct CDR3 sequences, approximately 22% seen once. With respect to this clonotype: Its antigen is not known.

The sample was also linked to a second study, of T cells expressing NK-cell markers. Turning to that study: TCR beta libraries carry UMIs added by 5'RACE template switching.

The J gene is TRBJ2-1, the V gene TRBV12-3 or TRBV12-4; D possibly matches TRBD1 or TRBD2 (5 bases each). This TCR was sampled from a man in his fifties who received an inactivated influenza vaccine. The sample consisted of CD4+ T cells sorted from PBMCs, taken 12 days after vaccination. The CDR3 is CASSLQQGWRNEQFF. The CDR3 nucleotides are TGTGCCAGCAGTTTACAGCAGGGTTGGAGGAATGAGCAGTTCTTC.